The 25 T cell receptor beta chains listed next were all sequenced from one sample in a study of blood T cell repertoires in COVID-19. Assay used: immunoSEQ multiplex PCR; TCRdb lists only in-frame clones, some missing. The sample has 150,000 to 170,000 clones; approximately 79% are singletons. The material sequenced was PBMCs or T cells enriched from blood (not recorded which). The receptors stem from a man aged 50-59 years who had recovered from COVID-19.

The rearrangement uses TRBV11-2 and TRBJ2-5; TRBD1 matches 7 bases. Trimming cost V 1 base and J 4 bases; bases outside gene matches: 3. CDR3 size: 14 residues. Looked up from germline, CDR1 is SGHAT and CDR2 is FQNNGV. The CDR3 coding sequence is TGTGCCAGCAGCTTAGGGGACAGAATAGAGACCCAGTACTTC. Amino acids: CASSLGDRIETQYF.

The V gene is TRBV5-6, the J gene TRBJ1-6, with 8 bases aligning to TRBD1. Germline lookup yields CDR1 SGHDT and CDR2 YYEEEE. The CDR3 runs to 18 residues. Unmatched junction bases numbered 11, after V lost 0 bases and J lost 6 bases. CDR3 loop: CASSLDIQGGAFNSPLHF. In nucleotides, the CDR3 is TGTGCCAGCAGCTTGGACATACAGGGGGGGGCTTTTAATTCACCCCTCCACTTT.

The chain couples TRBV27 to TRBJ1-2, with D maybe TRBD1 (6 bases). Trimming left V 3 bases short and J 2 bases short, with 13 bases between. The CDR3 length is 15 residues. Per germline, CDR1 MNHEY and CDR2 SMNVEV (reference sequence). The CDR3 nucleotides read TGTGCCAGCAGTTTTACAGGACAGCACAACTATGGCTACACCTTC. Amino acid sequence: CASSFTGQHNYGYTF.

The V call is TRBV10-2, the J call TRBJ2-5, with a tentative D call TRBD2 (7 bases). The CDR3 is 11 amino acids. Germline V CDR1 and CDR2: WSHSY, SAAADI. The V end was cut by 3 bases, the J end by 10 bases, with 9 bases between. CDR3 nucleotide sequence: TGCGCCAGCAGTGAAGGGGGGGACCAGTACTTC. As protein: CASSEGGDQYF.

This clone was recorded only once. The chain joins TRBV4-2 to TRBJ2-7; 13 bases map to TRBD2. The CDR3 extends over 14 amino acids. The germline V gene encodes CDR1 LGHNA and CDR2 YNFKEQ. The V and J ends lost 9 bases and 6 bases, in that order; junction bases with no gene match: 8. The CDR3 here is CASTMGLAGSEQYF. CDR3 coding DNA: TGTGCCAGTACTATGGGACTAGCGGGGAGCGAGCAGTACTTC.

This chain connects TRBV15 to TRBJ1-2; TRBD1 is a possible D gene (6 bases). Per the germline V gene, CDR1 is LNHNV and CDR2 is YYDKDF (reference sequence). CDR3 length equals 15 residues. V lost 2 bases to trimming and J lost 2 bases, with 12 bases between them. The chain's CDR3 is CATSRSRQANYGYTF. For the CDR3, the DNA is TGTGCCACCAGCAGATCCAGACAGGCAAACTATGGCTACACCTTC. Together with reference TRBV15 and TRBJ1-2, the CDR3 gives the full variable domain: DAMVIQNPRYQVTQFGKPVTLSCSQTLNHNVMYWYQQKSSQAPKLLFHYYDKDFNNEADTPDNFQSRRPNTSFCFLDIRSPGLGDTAMYLCATSRSRQANYGYTFGSGTRLTVV.

The chain combines TRBV2 with TRBJ1-2, with D unresolved. CDR1 and CDR2 (germline): SNHLY, FYNNEI. Trimming pared 4 bases from V and 4 bases from J, leaving 13 bases between. The CDR3 covers 14 residues. This CDR3 is CASSAVAVSYGYTF. As DNA, the CDR3 is TGTGCCAGCAGTGCTGTCGCGGTCTCCTATGGCTACACCTTC.

CDR3 loop: CASRSTGAEGYTF. The CDR3 DNA reads TGTGCCAGCAGGTCGACAGGGGCGGAGGGCTACACCTTC. J is TRBJ1-2 and V is TRBV6-5; 8 bases line up with TRBD1. CDR3 length: 13 amino acids. Per germline, CDR1 MNHEY and CDR2 SVGAGI. V was clipped by 6 bases and J by 8 bases; unmatched bases: 8.

This clone occurred a few times. The chain links TRBV3-1 (or the pseudogene TRBV3-2) to TRBJ1-6; 9 bases are a match to TRBD1. The V and J ends lost 2 bases and 10 bases, in that order; junction bases with no gene match: 6. CDR3 length: 15 residues. The germline CDR1 and CDR2 sequences are LGHDT and YNNKEL (reference sequence). CDR3 sequence (DNA): TGTGCCAGCAGCCAAAGGGACAGGGTGGAATCACCCCTCCACTTT. This translates into CASSQRDRVESPLHF.

This clone was seen more than once but under ten times. The CDR3: CASSPGPDTEAFF. CDR3 in DNA: TGTGCCAGCTCACCAGGGCCGGACACTGAAGCTTTCTTT. The V and J genes are TRBV18 and TRBJ1-1; D remains unclear. Germline V gene data show CDR1 as KGHSH and CDR2 as LQKENI. CDR3 length equals 13 residues. Trimming left V 2 bases short and J 3 bases short, with 7 bases between. Full variable domain (rest looked up from reference TRBV18 and TRBJ1-1): NAGVMQNPRHLVRRRGQEARLRCSPMKGHSHVYWYRQLPEEGLKFMVYLQKENIIDESGMPKERFSAEFPKEGPSILRIQQVVRGDSAAYFCASSPGPDTEAFFGQGTRLTVV.

The CDR3 is CASSQCDRCEQYF. CDR3 bases: TGTGCCAGCAGCCAATGTGACAGGTGTGAGCAGTACTTC. J is TRBJ2-7 and V is TRBV16, with D possibly matching TRBD1 (6 bases). The germline V and J ends were trimmed by 1 base and 7 bases, with 11 bases remaining between them. Per the germline V gene, CDR1 is KGHSY and CDR2 is FQNENV. This CDR3 is built from 13 residues. Together with reference TRBV16 and TRBJ2-7, the CDR3 gives the full variable domain: GEEVAQTPKHLVRGEGQKAKLYCAPIKGHSYVFWYQQVLKNEFKFLISFQNENVFDETGMPKERFSAKCLPNSPCSLEIQATKLEDSAVYFCASSQCDRCEQYFGPGTRLTVT.

V usage is TRBV3-1 (or the pseudogene TRBV3-2) and J usage is TRBJ2-5; TRBD1 matches at 8 bases. CDR1 is LGHDT, CDR2 YNNKEL, per germline (reference sequence). J lost 5 bases, V lost 1 base, and 3 bases had no gene match. This CDR3 contains 14 residues. In nucleotides, the CDR3 is TGTGCCAGCAGCCAAGGCAGGGGGCTTGAGACCCAGTACTTC. It is translated as CASSQGRGLETQYF.

The genes are TRBV5-1 and TRBJ1-3; weak D call: TRBD1 (5 bases). There are 14 residues in the CDR3. V dropped 4 bases and J dropped 1 base, with 9 bases sitting between them. Germline-derived CDR1 and CDR2 are SGHRS and YFSETQ. CDR3 bases: TGCGCCAGCAGCATCCAGGGTTCTGGAAACACCATATATTTT. The encoded protein is CASSIQGSGNTIYF.

The chain uses TRBV5-1 and TRBJ1-4; the match to TRBD1 covers 8 bases. From germline, CDR1 is SGHRS and CDR2 YFSETQ. V dropped 3 bases and J dropped 7; count of bases not matched to a gene: 5. CDR3 length equals 14 residues. The CDR3 protein is CASSSQGGGEKLFF. Written as DNA, the CDR3 is TGCGCCAGCAGCTCACAGGGGGGAGGTGAAAAACTGTTTTTT.

This clone was recorded once. CDR3 in amino acids: CSASLGRAPEAFF. As DNA, the CDR3 is TGCAGTGCTAGTTTGGGGAGGGCCCCTGAAGCTTTCTTT. The chain uses TRBV20-1 and TRBJ1-1; D is ambiguous. CDR1 and CDR2 (germline): DFQATT, SNEGSKA (reference sequence). V shed 3 bases and J shed 6 bases, with 14 bases lying between them. CDR3 length equals 13 residues.

The V gene is TRBV18, the J gene TRBJ2-7; TRBD2 might be the D (5 bases). The CDR3 length is 13 residues. V lost 0 bases to trimming and J lost 7 bases, with 10 bases between them. The germline gives CDR1 KGHSH, CDR2 LQKENI. This CDR3 reads CASSPPPGIEQYF. In DNA, the CDR3 is TGTGCCAGCTCACCACCGCCCGGGATAGAGCAGTACTTC.

The V call is TRBV5-1, the J call TRBJ1-2, with 8 positions matching TRBD1. This CDR3 spans 18 amino acids. J gave up 8 bases and V 4 bases, and 22 bases lay outside the gene matches. Germline-derived CDR1 and CDR2 are SGHRS and YFSETQ. CDR3 in amino acids: CASSIQGFGAGGEIGYTF. CDR3 in DNA: TGCGCCAGCAGCATCCAGGGATTCGGAGCAGGGGGCGAGATAGGCTACACCTTC.

The genes are TRBV4-3 and TRBJ1-2; TRBD1 is a possible D gene (5 bases). The CDR3 totals 15 residues. Germline values: CDR1 LGHNA, CDR2 YSLEER. V dropped 0 bases and J dropped 3 bases, with 11 bases sitting between them. The CDR3 DNA sequence: TGCGCCAGCAGCCAAGATGAAAAAGGGGACTATGGCTACACCTTC. The encoded protein is CASSQDEKGDYGYTF.

The gene calls are TRBV11-2 and TRBJ2-7; 12 bases agree with TRBD1. V shed 5 bases, J shed 5 bases, and the junction held 7 bases outside the gene matches. The CDR3 covers 15 residues. The germline V gene encodes CDR1 SGHAT and CDR2 FQNNGV. CDR3 residues: CASSGTGTGGHEQYF. CDR3 DNA: TGTGCCAGCAGCGGCACCGGGACAGGGGGCCACGAGCAGTACTTC.

This clone was detected only once. The V gene is TRBV5-8, the J gene TRBJ1-5, with D hard to call. Looked up from germline, CDR1 is SGHTS and CDR2 is YDEGEE. There are 15 residues in the CDR3. The V and J ends lost 2 bases and 0 bases respectively, with 9 bases between them. The CDR3 DNA reads as TGTGCCAGCAGCTTCGAGGGCTATAGCAATCAGCCCCAGCATTTT. Translated: CASSFEGYSNQPQHF.

The chain recombines TRBV5-1 with TRBJ2-5; 9 nucleotides agree with TRBD1. There are 15 residues in the CDR3. Germline loops: CDR1 SGHRS, CDR2 YFSETQ. J lost 6 bases, V lost 4 bases, and 10 bases had no gene match. This chain's CDR3 is CASSQQGAGVKTQYF. As DNA, the CDR3 is TGCGCCAGCAGCCAACAGGGGGCTGGCGTAAAGACCCAGTACTTC.

The rearrangement uses TRBV21-1 and TRBJ1-5. TRBV21-1 represents a pseudogene. The CDR3 is made up of 11 amino acids. The CDR3: CASSNLQPQHF. CDR3 in DNA: TGTGCCAGCAGCAACTTGCAGCCCCAGCATTTT.

This clone came up once. The chain couples TRBV7-9 to TRBJ2-2; unclear D gene. The germline V gene has CDR1 SEHNR and CDR2 FQNEAQ (reference sequence). The V end lost 1 base, the J end lost 1 base, and 7 bases lay between the germline ends. The CDR3 extends over 15 amino acids. CDR3 sequence: CASSLDLLNTGELFF. The CDR3 DNA reads as TGTGCCAGCAGCTTAGATCTACTGAACACCGGGGAGCTGTTTTTT.

This rearrangement joins TRBV20-1 to TRBJ1-1, with D maybe TRBD1 (6 bases). Germline-derived CDR1 and CDR2 are DFQATT and SNEGSKA (reference sequence). The CDR3 is 11 amino acids. The germline V and J ends were trimmed by 5 bases and 6 bases, with 10 bases remaining between them. The CDR3 reads CSARRGPEAFF. The CDR3 region has the DNA TGCAGTGCTCGCAGGGGACCTGAAGCTTTCTTT.

This chain uses TRBV19 with TRBJ1-1, with D perhaps TRBD1 (5 bases). The V end lost 4 bases, the J end lost 10 bases, and 13 bases lay between the germline ends. CDR3 length: 12 residues. From germline, CDR1 is LNHDA and CDR2 SQIVND (reference sequence). CDR3 sequence (DNA): TGTGCCAGTAGTACCGGGGGGGGTAGAGCTTTCTTT. As protein: CASSTGGGRAFF.